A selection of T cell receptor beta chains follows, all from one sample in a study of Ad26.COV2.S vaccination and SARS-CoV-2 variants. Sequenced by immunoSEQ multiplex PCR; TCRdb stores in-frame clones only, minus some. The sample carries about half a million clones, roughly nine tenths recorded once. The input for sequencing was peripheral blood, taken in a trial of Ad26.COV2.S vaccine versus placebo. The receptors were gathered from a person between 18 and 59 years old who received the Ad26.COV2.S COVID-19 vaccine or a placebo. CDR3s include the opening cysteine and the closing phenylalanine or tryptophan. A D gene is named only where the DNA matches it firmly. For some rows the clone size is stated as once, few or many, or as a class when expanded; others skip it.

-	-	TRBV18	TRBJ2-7	CASSRSSALSYEQYF	TGTGCCAGCTCACGTTCTAGCGCCCTCTCCTACGAGCAGTACTTC
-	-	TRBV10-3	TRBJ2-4	CAISEGLAKNIQYF	TGTGCCATCAGTGAGGGCCTAGCCAAAAACATTCAGTACTTC
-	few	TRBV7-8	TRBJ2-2	CASSLFHTGELFF	TGTGCCAGCAGCTTATTTCACACCGGGGAGCTGTTTTTT
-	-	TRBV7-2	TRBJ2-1	CASSLGRGLSYNEQFF	TGTGCCAGCAGCTTAGGTCGCGGGCTCTCCTACAATGAGCAGTTCTTC
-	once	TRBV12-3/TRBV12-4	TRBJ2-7	CASSFSGSYEQYF	TGTGCCAGCAGTTTTTCCGGCTCCTACGAGCAGTACTTC
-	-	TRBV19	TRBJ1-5	CASSIGWANQPQHF	TGTGCCAGTAGTATAGGTTGGGCCAATCAGCCCCAGCATTTT
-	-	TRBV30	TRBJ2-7	CAWRLNRYEQYF	TGTGCCTGGAGACTCAATCGGTACGAGCAGTACTTC
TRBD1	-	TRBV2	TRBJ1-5	CASSRQGQGQPQHF	TGTGCCAGCAGTAGACAGGGCCAAGGTCAGCCCCAGCATTTT
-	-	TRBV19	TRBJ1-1	CASRHTGQGVEAFF	TGTGCCAGTAGACACACAGGGCAGGGAGTTGAAGCTTTCTTT
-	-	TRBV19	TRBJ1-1	CASSRGPSMDTEAFF	TGTGCCAGTAGTCGAGGCCCCTCCATGGACACTGAAGCTTTCTTT
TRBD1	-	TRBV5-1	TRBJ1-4	CASRVGGQASTNEKLFF	TGCGCCAGCAGGGTCGGCGGACAGGCTTCAACTAATGAAAAACTGTTTTTT
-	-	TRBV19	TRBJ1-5	CASSRPHNQPQHF	TGTGCCAGTAGTCGGCCCCACAATCAGCCCCAGCATTTT
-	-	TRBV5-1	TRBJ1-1	CASSLSPGFTEAFF	TGCGCCAGCAGCTTATCACCTGGGTTCACTGAAGCTTTCTTT
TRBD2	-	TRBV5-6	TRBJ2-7	CASSAPGLEYEQYF	TGTGCCAGCAGCGCCCCGGGACTAGAATACGAGCAGTACTTC
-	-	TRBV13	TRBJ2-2	CASSLGPLVGAVGELFF	TGTGCCAGCAGCTTAGGCCCTCTAGTGGGGGCAGTCGGGGAGCTGTTTTTT
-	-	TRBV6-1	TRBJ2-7	CASSALQAASSYEQYF	TGTGCCAGCAGTGCATTACAGGCCGCATCTTCCTACGAGCAGTACTTC
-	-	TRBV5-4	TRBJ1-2	CASSLEGGKGYGYTF	TGTGCCAGCAGCTTGGAAGGGGGTAAGGGTTATGGCTACACCTTC
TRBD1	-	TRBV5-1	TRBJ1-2	CASSLVGQQNYGYTF	TGCGCCAGCAGCCTAGTGGGACAGCAGAACTATGGCTACACCTTC
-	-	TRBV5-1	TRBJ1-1	CASSLGLGGRRTEAFF	TGCGCCAGCAGCTTGGGCTTGGGGGGACGGCGAACTGAAGCTTTCTTT
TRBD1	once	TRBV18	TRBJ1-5	CASSATGVNQPQHF	TGTGCCAGCTCAGCAACAGGGGTCAATCAGCCCCAGCATTTT
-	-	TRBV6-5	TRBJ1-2	CASSYGAEGVGGYTF	TGTGCCAGCAGTTACGGGGCTGAGGGGGTCGGTGGCTACACCTTC
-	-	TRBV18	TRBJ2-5	CASSPPYSQETQYF	TGTGCCAGCTCACCACCATACAGTCAAGAGACCCAGTACTTC
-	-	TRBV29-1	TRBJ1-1	CSVEVGGRESEAFF	TGCAGCGTTGAAGTAGGCGGTCGGGAGTCTGAAGCTTTCTTT
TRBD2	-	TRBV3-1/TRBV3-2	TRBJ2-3	CASSQGLAGYTDTQYF	TGTGCCAGCAGCCAGGGACTAGCGGGCTACACAGATACGCAGTATTTT
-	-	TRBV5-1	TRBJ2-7	CASSSGGRYEQYF	TGCGCCAGCAGCTCGGGCGGTCGCTACGAGCAGTACTTC
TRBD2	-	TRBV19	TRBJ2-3	CASSVGVAGAPDTQYF	TGTGCCAGTAGTGTCGGAGTGGCGGGAGCCCCAGATACGCAGTATTTT
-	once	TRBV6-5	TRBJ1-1	CASSQSQAHTEAFF	TGTGCCAGCAGCCAATCACAGGCCCACACTGAAGCTTTCTTT
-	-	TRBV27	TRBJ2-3	CASRPPKLYSTDTQYF	TGTGCCAGCAGGCCACCCAAACTTTATAGCACAGATACGCAGTATTTT
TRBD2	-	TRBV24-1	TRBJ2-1	CATSDPTSGTYNEQFF	TGTGCCACCAGTGACCCGACTAGCGGGACCTACAATGAGCAGTTCTTC
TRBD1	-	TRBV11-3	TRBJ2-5	CASSYGVGGEETQYF	TGTGCCAGCAGCTACGGGGTAGGGGGCGAAGAGACCCAGTACTTC
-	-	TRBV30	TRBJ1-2	CAFSPGQREPGYTF	TGTGCCTTCTCCCCCGGACAGCGGGAACCTGGCTACACCTTC
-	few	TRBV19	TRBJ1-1	CASSIGSQGTEAFF	TGTGCCAGTAGTATCGGGAGTCAAGGCACTGAAGCTTTCTTT
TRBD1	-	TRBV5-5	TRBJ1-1	CASSPGTANTEAFF	TGTGCCAGCAGCCCTGGGACAGCGAACACTGAAGCTTTCTTT
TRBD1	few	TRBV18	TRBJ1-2	CASSPASGGYGYTF	TGTGCCAGCTCACCGGCCTCAGGGGGCTATGGCTACACCTTC
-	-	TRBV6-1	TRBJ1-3	CASSEGGVGNTIYF	TGTGCCAGCAGTGAAGGGGGCGTTGGAAACACCATATATTTT
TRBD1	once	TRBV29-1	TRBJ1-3	CSVQYRGSGNTIYF	TGCAGCGTACAATACAGGGGGTCTGGAAACACCATATATTTT
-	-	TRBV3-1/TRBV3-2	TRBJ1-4	CASSLNSEEKLFF	TGTGCCAGCAGCCTGAACAGTGAGGAAAAACTGTTTTTT
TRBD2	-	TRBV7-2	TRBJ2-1	CASSAASGRVNNEQFF	TGTGCCAGCAGCGCTGCTAGCGGGAGGGTTAACAATGAGCAGTTCTTC
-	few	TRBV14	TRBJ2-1	CASSQVGDWSSYNEQFF	TGTGCCAGCAGCCAAGTCGGGGACTGGAGCTCCTACAATGAGCAGTTCTTC
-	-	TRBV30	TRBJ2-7	CAWRRQPSTYEQYF	TGTGCCTGGAGACGACAGCCTTCTACCTACGAGCAGTACTTC
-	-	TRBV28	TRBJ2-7	CASSLSGQPYEQYF	TGTGCCAGCAGTTTATCGGGGCAGCCCTACGAGCAGTACTTC
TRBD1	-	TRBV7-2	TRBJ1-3	CASSLTGTGSGNTIYF	TGTGCCAGCAGCTTAACCGGGACAGGGTCTGGAAACACCATATATTTT
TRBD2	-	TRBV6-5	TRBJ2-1	CASSYGTSTNEQFF	TGTGCCAGCAGTTACGGGACTAGCACCAATGAGCAGTTCTTC
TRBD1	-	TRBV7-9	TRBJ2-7	CASSFTGAEREQYF	TGTGCCAGCAGCTTCACAGGGGCCGAGCGCGAGCAGTACTTC
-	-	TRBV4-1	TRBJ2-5	CASSQAWGETQYF	TGCGCCAGCAGCCAAGCGTGGGGGGAGACCCAGTACTTC
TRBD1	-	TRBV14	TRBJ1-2	CASSHRGDGYTF	TGTGCCAGCAGCCACAGGGGGGATGGCTACACCTTC
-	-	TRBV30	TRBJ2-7	CAWSASYEQYF	TGTGCCTGGAGCGCATCCTACGAGCAGTACTTC
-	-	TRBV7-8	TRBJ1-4	CASSLDNLRTQAKLFF	TGTGCCAGCAGCCTAGACAATTTGCGGACTCAGGCCAAACTGTTTTTT
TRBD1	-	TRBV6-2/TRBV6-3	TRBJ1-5	CASSYSRQGGNQPQHF	TGTGCCAGCAGTTATTCCAGACAGGGAGGCAATCAGCCCCAGCATTTT
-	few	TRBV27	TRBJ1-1	CASRRGSTEAFF	TGTGCCAGCAGAAGGGGCTCCACTGAAGCTTTCTTT
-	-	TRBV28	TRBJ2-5	CASSFDWVDQYF	TGTGCCAGCAGTTTTGACTGGGTGGACCAGTACTTC
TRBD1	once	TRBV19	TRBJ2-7	CASSGLGQGYEQYF	TGTGCCAGTAGTGGATTAGGACAGGGCTACGAGCAGTACTTC
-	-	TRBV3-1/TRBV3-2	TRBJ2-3	CASSQRPVGADTQYF	TGTGCCAGCAGCCAGAGGCCTGTGGGTGCAGATACGCAGTATTTT
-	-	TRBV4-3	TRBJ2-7	CASSQGLSDYEQYF	TGCGCCAGCAGCCAGGGACTGTCGGACTACGAGCAGTACTTC
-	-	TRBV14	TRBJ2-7	CASSHYSYEQYF	TGTGCCAGCAGCCACTACTCCTACGAGCAGTACTTC
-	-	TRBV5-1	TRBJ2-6	CASSRGTGANVLTF	TGCGCCAGCTCCAGGGGAACAGGGGCCAACGTCCTGACTTTC
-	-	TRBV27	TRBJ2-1	CASSLPLWAISSYNEQFF	TGTGCCAGCAGTTTACCCCTTTGGGCGATTAGCTCCTACAATGAGCAGTTCTTC